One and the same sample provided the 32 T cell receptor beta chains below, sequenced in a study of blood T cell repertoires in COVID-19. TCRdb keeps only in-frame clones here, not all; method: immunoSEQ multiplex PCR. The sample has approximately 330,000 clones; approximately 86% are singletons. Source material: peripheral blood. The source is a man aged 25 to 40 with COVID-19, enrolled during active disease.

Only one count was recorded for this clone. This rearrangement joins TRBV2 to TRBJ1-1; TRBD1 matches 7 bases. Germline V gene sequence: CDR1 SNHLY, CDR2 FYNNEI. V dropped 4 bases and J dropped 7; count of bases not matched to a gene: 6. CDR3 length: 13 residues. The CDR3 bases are TGTGCCAGCAGTGGCCACAGGGGCCTTGAAGCTTTCTTT. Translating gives CASSGHRGLEAFF.

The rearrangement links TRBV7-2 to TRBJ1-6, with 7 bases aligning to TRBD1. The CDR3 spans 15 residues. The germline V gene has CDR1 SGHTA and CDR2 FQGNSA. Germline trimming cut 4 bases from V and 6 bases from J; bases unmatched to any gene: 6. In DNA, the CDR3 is TGTGCCAGCAGCTCCGGGACAGCCTTTAATTCACCCCTCCACTTT. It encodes CASSSGTAFNSPLHF.

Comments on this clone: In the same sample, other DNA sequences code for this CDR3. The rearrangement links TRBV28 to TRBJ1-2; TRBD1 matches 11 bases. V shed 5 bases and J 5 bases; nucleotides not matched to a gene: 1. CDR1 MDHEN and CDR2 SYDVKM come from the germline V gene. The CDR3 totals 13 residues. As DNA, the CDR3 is TGTGCCAGCAGTGGGGACAGGGGGTATGGCTACACCTTC. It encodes CASSGDRGYGYTF.

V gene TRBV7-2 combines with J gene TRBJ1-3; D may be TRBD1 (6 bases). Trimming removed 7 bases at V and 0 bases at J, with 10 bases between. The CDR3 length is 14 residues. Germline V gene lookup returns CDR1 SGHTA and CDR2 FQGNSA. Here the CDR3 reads CASTTGRSGNTIYF. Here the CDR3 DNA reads TGTGCCAGCACGACAGGACGCTCTGGAAACACCATATATTTT. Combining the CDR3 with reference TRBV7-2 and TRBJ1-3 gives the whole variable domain GAGVSQSPSNKVTEKGKDVELRCDPISGHTALYWYRQSLGQGLEFLIYFQGNSAPDKSGLPSDRFSAERTGGSVSTLTIQRTQQEDSAVYLCASTTGRSGNTIYFGEGSWLTVV.

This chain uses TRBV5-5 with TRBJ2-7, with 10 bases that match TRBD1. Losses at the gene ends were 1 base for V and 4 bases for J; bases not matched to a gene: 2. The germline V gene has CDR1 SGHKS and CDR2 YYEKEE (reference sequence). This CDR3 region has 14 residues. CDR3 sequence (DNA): TGTGCCAGCAGCTTGCCGGGACAGGGGTACGAGCAGTACTTC. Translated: CASSLPGQGYEQYF.

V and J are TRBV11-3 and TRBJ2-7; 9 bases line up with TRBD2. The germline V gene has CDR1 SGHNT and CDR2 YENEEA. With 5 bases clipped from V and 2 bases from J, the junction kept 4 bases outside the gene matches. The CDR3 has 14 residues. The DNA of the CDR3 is TGTGCCAGCAGCATAGCGGGAGACACCTACGAGCAGTACTTC. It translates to CASSIAGDTYEQYF. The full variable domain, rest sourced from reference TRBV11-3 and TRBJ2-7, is EAGVVQSPRYKIIEKKQPVAFWCNPISGHNTLYWYLQNLGQGPELLIRYENEEAVDDSQLPKDRFSAERLKGVDSTLKIQPAELGDSAVYLCASSIAGDTYEQYFGPGTRLTVT.

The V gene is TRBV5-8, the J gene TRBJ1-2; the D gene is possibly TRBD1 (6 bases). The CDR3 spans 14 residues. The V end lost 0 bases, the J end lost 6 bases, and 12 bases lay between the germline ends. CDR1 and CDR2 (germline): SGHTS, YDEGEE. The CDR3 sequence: CASSLEQGRNGYTF. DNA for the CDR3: TGTGCCAGCAGCTTGGAGCAGGGGCGGAATGGCTACACCTTC.

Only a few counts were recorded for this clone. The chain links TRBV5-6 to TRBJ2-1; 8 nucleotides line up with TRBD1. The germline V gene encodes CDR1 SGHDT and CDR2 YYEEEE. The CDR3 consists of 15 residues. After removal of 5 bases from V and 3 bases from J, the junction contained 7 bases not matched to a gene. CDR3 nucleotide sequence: TGTGCCAGCAGGATCACAGGGGGAAACTACAATGAGCAGTTCTTC. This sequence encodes CASRITGGNYNEQFF.

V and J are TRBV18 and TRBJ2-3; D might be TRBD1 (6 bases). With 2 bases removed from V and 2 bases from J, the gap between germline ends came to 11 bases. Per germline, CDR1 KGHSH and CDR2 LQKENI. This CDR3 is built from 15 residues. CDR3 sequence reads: CASSPYRVNTDTQYF. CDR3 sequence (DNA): TGTGCCAGCTCACCATACAGGGTAAACACAGATACGCAGTATTTT.

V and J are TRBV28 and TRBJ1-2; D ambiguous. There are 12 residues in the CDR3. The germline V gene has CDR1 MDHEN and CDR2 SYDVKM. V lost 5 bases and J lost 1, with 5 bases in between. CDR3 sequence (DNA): TGTGCCAGCAGTGCTATTAACTATGGCTACACCTTC. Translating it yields CASSAINYGYTF.

In DNA, the CDR3 is TGTGCCAGCGCAGGGGGCGGTTGGGGGGCCAACGTCCTGACTTTC. It codes for CASAGGGWGANVLTF. J is TRBJ2-6 and V is TRBV24-1, with 8 bases identical to TRBD1. The CDR3 is 15 amino acids. Germline lookup yields CDR1 KGHDR and CDR2 SFDVKD. The J segment lost 4 bases and the V segment lost 11 bases, leaving 9 bases of the junction unmatched.

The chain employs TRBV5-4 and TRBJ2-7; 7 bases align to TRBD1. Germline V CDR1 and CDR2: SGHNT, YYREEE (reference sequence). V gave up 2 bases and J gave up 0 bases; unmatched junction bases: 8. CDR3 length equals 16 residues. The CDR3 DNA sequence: TGTGCCAGCAGCTTTCGCGCGACAGGGAACTCCTACGAGCAGTACTTC. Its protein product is CASSFRATGNSYEQYF.

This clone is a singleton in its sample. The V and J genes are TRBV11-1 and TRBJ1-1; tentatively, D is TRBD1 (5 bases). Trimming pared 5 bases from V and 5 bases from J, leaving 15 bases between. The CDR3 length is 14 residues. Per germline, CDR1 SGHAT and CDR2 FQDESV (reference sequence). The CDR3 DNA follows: TGTGCCAGCAGCGACTCCATGGGGGGGACTGAAGCTTTCTTT. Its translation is CASSDSMGGTEAFF.

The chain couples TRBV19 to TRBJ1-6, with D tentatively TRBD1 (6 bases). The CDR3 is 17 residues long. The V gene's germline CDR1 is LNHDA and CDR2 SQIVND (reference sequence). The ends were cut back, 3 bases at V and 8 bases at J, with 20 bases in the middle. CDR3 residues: CASSIQGTGLRDSPLHF. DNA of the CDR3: TGTGCCAGTAGTATTCAAGGAACAGGGTTGAGGGATTCACCCCTCCACTTT.

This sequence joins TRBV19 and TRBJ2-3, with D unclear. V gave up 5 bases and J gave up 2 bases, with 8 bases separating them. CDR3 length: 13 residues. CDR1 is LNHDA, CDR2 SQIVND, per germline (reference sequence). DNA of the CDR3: TGTGCCAGTAGTTTACAGTACACAGATACGCAGTATTTT. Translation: CASSLQYTDTQYF. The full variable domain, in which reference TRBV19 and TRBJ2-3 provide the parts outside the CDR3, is DGGITQSPKYLFRKEGQNVTLSCEQNLNHDAMYWYRQDPGQGLRLIYYSQIVNDFQKGDIAEGYSVSREKKESFPLTVTSAQKNPTAFYLCASSLQYTDTQYFGPGTRLTVL.

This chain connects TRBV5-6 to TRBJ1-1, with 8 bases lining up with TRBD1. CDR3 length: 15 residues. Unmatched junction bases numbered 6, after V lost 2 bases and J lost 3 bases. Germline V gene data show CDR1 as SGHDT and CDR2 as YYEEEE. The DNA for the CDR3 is TGTGCCAGCAGCTTAAAAGGACAGGGATACACTGAAGCTTTCTTT. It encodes CASSLKGQGYTEAFF.

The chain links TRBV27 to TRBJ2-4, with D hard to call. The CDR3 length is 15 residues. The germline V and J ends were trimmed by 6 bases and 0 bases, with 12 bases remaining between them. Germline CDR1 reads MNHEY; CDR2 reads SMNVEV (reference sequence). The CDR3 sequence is CASRPDTLAKNIQYF. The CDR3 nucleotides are TGTGCCAGCAGACCCGACACTTTAGCCAAAAACATTCAGTACTTC.

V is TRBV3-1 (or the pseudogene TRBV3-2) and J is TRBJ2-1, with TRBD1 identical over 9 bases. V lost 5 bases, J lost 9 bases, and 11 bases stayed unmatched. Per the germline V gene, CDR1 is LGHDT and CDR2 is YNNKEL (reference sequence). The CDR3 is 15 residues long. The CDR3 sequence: CASSDQQGARSEQFF. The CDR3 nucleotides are TGTGCCAGCAGCGACCAACAGGGGGCGCGAAGTGAGCAGTTCTTC.

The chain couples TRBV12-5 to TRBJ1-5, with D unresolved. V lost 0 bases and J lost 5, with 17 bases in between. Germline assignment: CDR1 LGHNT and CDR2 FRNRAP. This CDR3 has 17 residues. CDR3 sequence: CASGLVGFGGKDQPQHF. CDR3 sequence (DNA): TGTGCTAGTGGTTTGGTCGGTTTCGGAGGGAAGGATCAGCCCCAGCATTTT.

This CDR3 reads CASSPDRGIYEQYF. The CDR3, as DNA: TGTGCCAGCAGCCCGGACAGGGGAATCTACGAGCAGTACTTC. V gene TRBV5-4 combines with J gene TRBJ2-7; TRBD1 matches 9 bases. Germline-derived CDR1 and CDR2 are SGHNT and YYREEE (reference sequence). The CDR3 length is 14 residues. Trimming at V came to 4 bases and at J to 3 bases, leaving 5 bases not matched to a gene.

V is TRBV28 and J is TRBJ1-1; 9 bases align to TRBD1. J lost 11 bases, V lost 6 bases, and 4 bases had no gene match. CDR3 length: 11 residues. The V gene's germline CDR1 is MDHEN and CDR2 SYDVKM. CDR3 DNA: TGTGCCAGCAGCCCGGACAGGGGTGCTTTCTTT. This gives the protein CASSPDRGAFF.

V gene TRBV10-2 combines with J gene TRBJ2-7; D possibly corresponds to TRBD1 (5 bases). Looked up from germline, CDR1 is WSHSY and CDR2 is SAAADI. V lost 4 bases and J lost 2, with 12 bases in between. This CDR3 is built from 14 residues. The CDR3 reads CASSAQGQPYEQYF. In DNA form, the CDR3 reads TGCGCCAGCAGTGCCCAAGGACAACCCTACGAGCAGTACTTC.

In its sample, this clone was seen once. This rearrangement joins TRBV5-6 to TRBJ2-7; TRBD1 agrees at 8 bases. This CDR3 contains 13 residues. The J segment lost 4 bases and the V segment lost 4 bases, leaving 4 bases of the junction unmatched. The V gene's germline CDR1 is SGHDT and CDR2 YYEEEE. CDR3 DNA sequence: TGTGCCAGCAGCCGGACAGGGATATACGAGCAGTACTTC. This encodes CASSRTGIYEQYF. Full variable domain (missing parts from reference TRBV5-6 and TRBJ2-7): DAGVTQSPTHLIKTRGQQVTLRCSPKSGHDTVSWYQQALGQGPQFIFQYYEEEERQRGNFPDRFSGHQFPNYSSELNVNALLLGDSALYLCASSRTGIYEQYFGPGTRLTVT.

This chain's CDR3 is CASSLGLAGALVYF. CDR3 DNA sequence: TGTGCCAGCAGCCTGGGACTAGCGGGGGCCCTAGTGTACTTC. The chain has TRBV7-9 and TRBJ2-7, with 14 nucleotides matching TRBD2. CDR1 and CDR2 from the germline V gene are SEHNR and FQNEAQ (reference sequence). With V trimmed by 5 bases and J by 12 bases, 9 bases remained unmatched. The CDR3 totals 14 residues.

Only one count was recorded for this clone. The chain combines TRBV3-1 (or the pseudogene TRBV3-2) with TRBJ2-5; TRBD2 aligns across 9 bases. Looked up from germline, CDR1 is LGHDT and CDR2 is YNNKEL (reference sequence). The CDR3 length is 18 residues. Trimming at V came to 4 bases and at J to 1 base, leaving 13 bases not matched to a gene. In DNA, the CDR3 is TGTGCCAGCAGCCCCCCCCTAGGAGCGGGGGGCCTCCAAGAGACCCAGTACTTC. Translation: CASSPPLGAGGLQETQYF.

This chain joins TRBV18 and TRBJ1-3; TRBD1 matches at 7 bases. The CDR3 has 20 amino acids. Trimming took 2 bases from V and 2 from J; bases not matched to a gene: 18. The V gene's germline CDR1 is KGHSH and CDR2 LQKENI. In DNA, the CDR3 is TGTGCCAGCTCACCAGGGAAGCCAGGGGGGCTATTGATTCCTGGAAACACCATATATTTT. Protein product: CASSPGKPGGLLIPGNTIYF.

The CDR3 sequence: CASRAGYGYTF. The CDR3 nucleotides are TGTGCCAGCAGAGCAGGGTATGGCTACACCTTC. The rearrangement joins TRBV28 to TRBJ1-2; D is possibly TRBD1 (5 bases). The germline V gene encodes CDR1 MDHEN and CDR2 SYDVKM. The CDR3 runs 11 residues. Trimming left V 6 bases short and J 5 bases short, with 7 bases between.

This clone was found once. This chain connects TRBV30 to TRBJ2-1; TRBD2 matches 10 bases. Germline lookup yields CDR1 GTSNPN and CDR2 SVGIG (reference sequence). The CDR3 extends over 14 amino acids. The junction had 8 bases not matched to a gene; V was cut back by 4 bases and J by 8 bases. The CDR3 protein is CAWNEAGGPYEQFF. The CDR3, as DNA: TGTGCCTGGAATGAAGCGGGAGGGCCCTATGAGCAGTTCTTC.

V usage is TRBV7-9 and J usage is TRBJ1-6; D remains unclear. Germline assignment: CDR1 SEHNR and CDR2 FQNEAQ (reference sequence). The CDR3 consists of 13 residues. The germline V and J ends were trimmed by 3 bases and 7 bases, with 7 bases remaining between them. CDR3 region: CASSFPGNSPLHF. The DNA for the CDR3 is TGTGCCAGCAGCTTCCCCGGGAATTCACCCCTCCACTTT.

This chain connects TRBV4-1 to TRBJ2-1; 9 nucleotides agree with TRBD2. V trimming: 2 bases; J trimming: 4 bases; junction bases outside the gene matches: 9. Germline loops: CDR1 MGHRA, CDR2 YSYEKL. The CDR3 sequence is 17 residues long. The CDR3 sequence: CASSQRTGLARYNEQFF. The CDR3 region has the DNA TGCGCCAGCAGCCAACGGACCGGACTAGCGAGGTACAATGAGCAGTTCTTC.

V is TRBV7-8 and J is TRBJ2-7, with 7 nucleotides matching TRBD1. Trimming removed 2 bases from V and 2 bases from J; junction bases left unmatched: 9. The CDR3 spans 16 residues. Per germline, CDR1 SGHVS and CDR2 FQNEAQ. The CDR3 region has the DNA TGTGCCAGCAGCTTAAGGCAGGGGGTTTCCGCCTACGAGCAGTACTTC. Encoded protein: CASSLRQGVSAYEQYF.

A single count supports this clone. In DNA form, the CDR3 reads TGTGCCAGCAGCCCGACAGGGTCCTACGAGCAGTACTTC. Protein sequence: CASSPTGSYEQYF. The chain recombines TRBV14 with TRBJ2-7, with 7 bases identical to TRBD1. The CDR3 is 13 amino acids. Trimming removed 4 bases from V and 1 base from J; junction bases left unmatched: 1. Germline CDR1 is SGHDN and CDR2 is FVKESK. Supplemented by reference TRBV14 and TRBJ2-7, the full variable domain reads EAGVTQFPSHSVIEKGQTVTLRCDPISGHDNLYWYRRVMGKEIKFLLHFVKESKQDESGMPNNRFLAERTGGTYSTLKVQPAELEDSGVYFCASSPTGSYEQYFGPGTRLTVT.